A single sample is the source of the 2 T cell receptor beta chains below, sequenced in a study of early stage breast cancer tumors. Measured with immunoSEQ multiplex PCR; TCRdb has only the in-frame clones, and not every one. The sample yields tens of thousands of clones, 79% seen once. The sequenced sample consisted of blood. The receptors here all came from a person aged 55 to 75 with breast cancer.

The rearrangement uses TRBV18 and TRBJ2-7, with D possibly matching TRBD1 (6 bases). In germline, CDR1 is KGHSH, CDR2 LQKENI. With 0 bases removed from V and 2 bases from J, the gap between germline ends came to 8 bases. The CDR3 extends over 14 amino acids. The CDR3 region is CASSPPRGTYEQYF. The CDR3 DNA is TGTGCCAGCTCACCACCCAGGGGAACCTACGAGCAGTACTTC.

This chain joins TRBV5-6 and TRBJ1-1; a weak D match, TRBD1 (5 bases). V was shortened by 1 base and J by 9 bases, with 13 bases between the two germline ends. CDR3 length: 13 residues. Germline V gives CDR1 SGHDT, CDR2 YYEEEE. The CDR3 DNA reads as TGTGCCAGCAGCTTGTGGGTGGGGGATAAAGCTTTCTTT. This gives the protein CASSLWVGDKAFF.